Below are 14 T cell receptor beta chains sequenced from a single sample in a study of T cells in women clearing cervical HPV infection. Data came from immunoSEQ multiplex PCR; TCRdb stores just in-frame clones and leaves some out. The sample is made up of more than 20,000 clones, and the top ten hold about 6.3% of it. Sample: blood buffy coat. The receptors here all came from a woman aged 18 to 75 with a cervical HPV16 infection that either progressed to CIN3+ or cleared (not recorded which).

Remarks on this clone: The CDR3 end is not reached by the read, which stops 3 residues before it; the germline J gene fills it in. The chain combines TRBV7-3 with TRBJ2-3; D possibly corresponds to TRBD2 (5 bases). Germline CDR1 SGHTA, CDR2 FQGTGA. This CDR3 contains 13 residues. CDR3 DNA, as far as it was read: TGTGCCAGCAGCCGGGGTAGCCAAGAGACG. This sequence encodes CASSRGSQET. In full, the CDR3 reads CASSRGSQETQYF.

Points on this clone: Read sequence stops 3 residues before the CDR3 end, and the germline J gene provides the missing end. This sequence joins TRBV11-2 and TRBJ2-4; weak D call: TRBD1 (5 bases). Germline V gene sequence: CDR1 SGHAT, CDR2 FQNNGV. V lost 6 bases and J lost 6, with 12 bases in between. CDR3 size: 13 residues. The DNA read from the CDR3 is TGTGCCAGCAGGGCCCAGGGAATAAACATT. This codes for CASRAQGINI. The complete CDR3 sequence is CASRAQGINIQYF.

CDR3 region: CASSIGQMTGELFF. Partial CDR3 DNA: TGTGCCAGTAGTATAGGACAGATGACCGGGGAG. The chain carries TRBV19 and TRBJ2-2; D possibly corresponds to TRBD1 (5 bases). The DNA ends 3 residues before the CDR3 does, and the rest of the CDR3 is filled in from the germline J gene. The CDR3 consists of 14 residues. The ends were cut back, 1 base at V and 5 bases at J, with 8 bases in the middle. From germline, CDR1 is LNHDA and CDR2 SQIVND (reference sequence).

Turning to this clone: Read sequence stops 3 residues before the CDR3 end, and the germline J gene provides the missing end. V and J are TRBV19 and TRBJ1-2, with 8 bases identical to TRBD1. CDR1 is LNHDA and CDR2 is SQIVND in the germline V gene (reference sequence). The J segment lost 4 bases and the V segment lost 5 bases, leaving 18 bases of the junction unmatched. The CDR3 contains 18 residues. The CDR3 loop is CASSYDGGTGQDLYGYTF. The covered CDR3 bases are TGTGCCAGTAGTTATGACGGAGGAACGGGACAGGACCTCTATGGC.

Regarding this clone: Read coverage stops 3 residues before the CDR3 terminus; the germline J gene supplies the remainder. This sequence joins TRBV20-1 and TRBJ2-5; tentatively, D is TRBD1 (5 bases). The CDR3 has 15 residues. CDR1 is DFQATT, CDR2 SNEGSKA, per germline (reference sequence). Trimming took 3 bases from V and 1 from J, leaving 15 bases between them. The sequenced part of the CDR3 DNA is TGCAGTGCTAGGTCCAACCAGGGAAGCCAAGAGACC. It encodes CSARSNQGSQET. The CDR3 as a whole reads CSARSNQGSQETQYF.

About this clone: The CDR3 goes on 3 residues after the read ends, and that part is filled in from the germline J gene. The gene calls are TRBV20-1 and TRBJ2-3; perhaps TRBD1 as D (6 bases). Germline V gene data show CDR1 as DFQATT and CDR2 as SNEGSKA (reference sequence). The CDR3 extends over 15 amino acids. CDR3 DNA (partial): TGCAGTGCCAACCCGGGACATAATAGCAATCAGCCG. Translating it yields CSANPGHNSNQP. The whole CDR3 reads CSANPGHNSNQPQYF.

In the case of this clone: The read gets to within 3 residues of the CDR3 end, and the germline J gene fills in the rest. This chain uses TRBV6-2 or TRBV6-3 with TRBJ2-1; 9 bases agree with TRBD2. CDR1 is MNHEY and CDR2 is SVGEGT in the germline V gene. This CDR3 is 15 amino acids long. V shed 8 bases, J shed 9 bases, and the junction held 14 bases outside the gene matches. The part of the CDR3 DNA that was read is TGTGCCAGCGAACAAGGGGTAGCGGGAGTAACTGAG. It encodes CASEQGVAGVTE. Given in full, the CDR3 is CASEQGVAGVTEQFF.

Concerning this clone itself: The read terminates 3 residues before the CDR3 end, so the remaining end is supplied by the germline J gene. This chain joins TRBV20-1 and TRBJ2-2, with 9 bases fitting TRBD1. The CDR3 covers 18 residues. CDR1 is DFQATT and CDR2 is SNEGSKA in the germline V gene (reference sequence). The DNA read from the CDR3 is TGCAGTGCTAGAGCCAAGGGACAGGGTCCCCCTGGGGCCAACGTG. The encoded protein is CSARAKGQGPPGANV. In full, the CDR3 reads CSARAKGQGPPGANVLFF.

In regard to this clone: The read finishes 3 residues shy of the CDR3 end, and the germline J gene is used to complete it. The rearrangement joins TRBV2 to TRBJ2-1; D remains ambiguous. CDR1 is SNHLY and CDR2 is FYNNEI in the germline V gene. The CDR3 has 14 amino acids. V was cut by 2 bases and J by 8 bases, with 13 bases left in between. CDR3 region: CASSEQVGRDEQFF. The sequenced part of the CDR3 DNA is TGTGCCAGCAGTGAACAGGTTGGGCGCGATGAG.

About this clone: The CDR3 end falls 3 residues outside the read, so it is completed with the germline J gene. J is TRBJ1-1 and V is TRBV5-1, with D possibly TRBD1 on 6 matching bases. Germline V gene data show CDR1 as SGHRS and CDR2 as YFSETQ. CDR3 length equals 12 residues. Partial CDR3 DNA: TGCGCCAGCAGCAGGGACACCCTAGAA. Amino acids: CASSRDTLE. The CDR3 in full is CASSRDTLEAFF.

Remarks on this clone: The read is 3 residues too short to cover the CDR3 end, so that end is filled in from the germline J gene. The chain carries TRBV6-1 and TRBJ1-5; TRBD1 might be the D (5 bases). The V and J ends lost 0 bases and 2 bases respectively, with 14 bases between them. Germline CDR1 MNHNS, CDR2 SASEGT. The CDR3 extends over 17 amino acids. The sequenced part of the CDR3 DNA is TGTGCCAGCAGTGAAGCGGTGGGGGGATACGGCAATCAGCCC. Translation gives CASSEAVGGYGNQP. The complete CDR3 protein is CASSEAVGGYGNQPQHF.

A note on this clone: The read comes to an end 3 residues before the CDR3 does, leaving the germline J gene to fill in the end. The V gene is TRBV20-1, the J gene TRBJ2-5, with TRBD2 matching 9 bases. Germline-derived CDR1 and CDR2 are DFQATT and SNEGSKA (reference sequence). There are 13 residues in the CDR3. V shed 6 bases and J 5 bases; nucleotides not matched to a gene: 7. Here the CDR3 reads CSAVAGVRETQYF. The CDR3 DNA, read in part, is TGCAGTGCCGTAGCGGGAGTACGGGAGACC.

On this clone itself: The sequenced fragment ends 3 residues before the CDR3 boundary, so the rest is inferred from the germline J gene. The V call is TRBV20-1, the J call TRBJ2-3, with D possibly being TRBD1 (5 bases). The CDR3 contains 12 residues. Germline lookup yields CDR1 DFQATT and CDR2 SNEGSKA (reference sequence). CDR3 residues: CSASWGLGTQYF. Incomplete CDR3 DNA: TGCAGTGCTAGTTGGGGCCTGGGGACG.

Here the CDR3 reads CASSFGAQLNTEAFF. The covered CDR3 bases are TGTGCCAGCAGCTTTGGAGCACAGTTGAACACTGAA. The chain combines TRBV5-4 with TRBJ1-1; D call uncertain. The CDR3 extends 3 residues past the end of the read, so its final part is completed from the germline J gene. V was pared by 2 bases and J by 0 bases, with 11 bases between. The length of the CDR3 is 15 residues. Looked up from germline, CDR1 is SGHNT and CDR2 is YYREEE (reference sequence).